Listed below are T cell receptor beta chains from one sample, sequenced in a study of neoadjuvant anti-PD-1 for oral cavity cancer. Sequenced by immunoSEQ multiplex PCR; TCRdb stores in-frame clones only, minus some. Altogether thousands of clones are present, 55% being singletons, with the ten largest covering approximately 8%. The input for sequencing was tumor tissue, taken after nivolumab (anti-PD-1) treatment. These receptor sequences come from a person between 35 and 79 years old with oral cavity squamous cell carcinoma. CDR3s include the opening cysteine and the closing phenylalanine or tryptophan. D genes are given only for firm matches. For some rows the clone size is stated as once, few or many, or as a class when expanded; others skip it.

clone_size: NA; v_call: TRBV7-2; d_call: NA; j_call: TRBJ1-1; cdr3_nt: TGTGCCAGCAGCTTCCAGAGCAGAAACACTGAAGCTTTCTTT; cdr3_aa: CASSFQSRNTEAFF
clone_size: NA; v_call: TRBV25-1; d_call: NA; j_call: TRBJ1-2; cdr3_nt: TGTGCCAGCAGTGTTACGGGGACCTATGGCTACACCTTC; cdr3_aa: CASSVTGTYGYTF
clone_size: few; v_call: TRBV29-1; d_call: NA; j_call: TRBJ2-7; cdr3_nt: TGCAGCGTTGAGCGGCAGGGCCCTCTCTACGAGCAGTACTTC; cdr3_aa: CSVERQGPLYEQYF
clone_size: NA; v_call: TRBV5-1; d_call: NA; j_call: TRBJ2-7; cdr3_nt: TGCGCCAGCAGCCCCCGGGACCCTTCCTACGAGCAGTACTTC; cdr3_aa: CASSPRDPSYEQYF
clone_size: once; v_call: TRBV10-3; d_call: TRBD1; j_call: TRBJ1-4; cdr3_nt: TGTGCCATCAGGAAGGACAGGACGAATGAAAAACTGTTTTTT; cdr3_aa: CAIRKDRTNEKLFF
clone_size: NA; v_call: TRBV5-1; d_call: TRBD2; j_call: TRBJ2-1; cdr3_nt: TGCGCCAGCAGCTTAATGACTAGCGGGAGGGCTAATGAGCAGTTCTTC; cdr3_aa: CASSLMTSGRANEQFF
clone_size: NA; v_call: TRBV5-1; d_call: NA; j_call: TRBJ1-6; cdr3_nt: TGCGCCAGCAGCTTTGACAGCTATAATTCACCCCTCCACTTT; cdr3_aa: CASSFDSYNSPLHF
clone_size: few; v_call: TRBV5-8; d_call: TRBD1; j_call: TRBJ1-5; cdr3_nt: TGTGCCAGCACCACGGGACAGGGGACCTTTAGCAATCAGCCCCAGCATTTT; cdr3_aa: CASTTGQGTFSNQPQHF
clone_size: few; v_call: TRBV9; d_call: NA; j_call: TRBJ1-1; cdr3_nt: TGTGCCAGCAGGTCTTGGGGAGAGGGGAACACTGAAGCTTTCTTT; cdr3_aa: CASRSWGEGNTEAFF
clone_size: NA; v_call: TRBV7-7; d_call: NA; j_call: TRBJ2-2; cdr3_nt: TGTGCCAGCAGCCGCGAAAGGGGGGTTACCGGGGAGCTGTTTTTT; cdr3_aa: CASSRERGVTGELFF
clone_size: NA; v_call: TRBV6-1; d_call: NA; j_call: TRBJ1-2; cdr3_nt: TGTGCCAGCAGTGAATTGGGGGAAACCCCTCGCTATGGCTACACCTTC; cdr3_aa: CASSELGETPRYGYTF
clone_size: NA; v_call: TRBV28; d_call: NA; j_call: TRBJ1-1; cdr3_nt: TGTGCCAGCACCACCCCAGGCCCGACAGAAGACTCTGAAGCTTTCTTT; cdr3_aa: CASTTPGPTEDSEAFF
clone_size: NA; v_call: TRBV5-8; d_call: TRBD1; j_call: TRBJ2-5; cdr3_nt: TGTGCCAGCAACCCCAGGGGGAAAGAGACCCAGTACTTC; cdr3_aa: CASNPRGKETQYF
clone_size: NA; v_call: TRBV11-2; d_call: NA; j_call: TRBJ2-3; cdr3_nt: TGTGCCAGCAGCTTTGGCTACACAGATACGCAGTATTTT; cdr3_aa: CASSFGYTDTQYF
clone_size: NA; v_call: TRBV5-5; d_call: NA; j_call: TRBJ1-1; cdr3_nt: TGTGCCAGCAGCTTGCTTGACGCGAACACTGAAGCTTTCTTT; cdr3_aa: CASSLLDANTEAFF
clone_size: once; v_call: TRBV2; d_call: NA; j_call: TRBJ1-2; cdr3_nt: TGTGCCAGCAGTGAAAGGCCAGATTTCTATGGCTACACCTTC; cdr3_aa: CASSERPDFYGYTF
clone_size: few; v_call: TRBV6-6; d_call: NA; j_call: TRBJ1-5; cdr3_nt: TGTGCCAGCAGTTCCTCCGGGACACCGGGCCAGCCCCAGCATTTT; cdr3_aa: CASSSSGTPGQPQHF
clone_size: large; v_call: TRBV28; d_call: NA; j_call: TRBJ1-2; cdr3_nt: TGTGCCAGCAGTTCCAACGTGTATGGCTACACCTTC; cdr3_aa: CASSSNVYGYTF
clone_size: NA; v_call: TRBV4-1; d_call: TRBD1; j_call: TRBJ2-2; cdr3_nt: TGCGCCAGCAGCCTCCTTTGGGGACAGGGAACCGGGGAGCTGTTTTTT; cdr3_aa: CASSLLWGQGTGELFF
clone_size: few; v_call: TRBV2; d_call: TRBD1; j_call: TRBJ2-7; cdr3_nt: TGTGCCAGCAGTCCGGACAGGGCTCCCCGCGAGCAGTACTTC; cdr3_aa: CASSPDRAPREQYF
clone_size: NA; v_call: TRBV9; d_call: NA; j_call: TRBJ1-3; cdr3_nt: TGTGCCAGCAGCGTAGGGCGGCGCTCTGGAAACACCATATATTTT; cdr3_aa: CASSVGRRSGNTIYF
clone_size: few; v_call: TRBV7-8; d_call: NA; j_call: TRBJ2-7; cdr3_nt: TGTGCCAGCAGCTCCCTCTACGAGCAGTACTTC; cdr3_aa: CASSSLYEQYF
clone_size: NA; v_call: TRBV18; d_call: NA; j_call: TRBJ2-2; cdr3_nt: TGTGCCAGCTCACCACAAAGATCAACCCTGTCCGGGGAGCTGTTTTTT; cdr3_aa: CASSPQRSTLSGELFF
clone_size: few; v_call: TRBV11-2; d_call: NA; j_call: TRBJ2-7; cdr3_nt: TGTGCCAGCAGCTCTCTCTCCTCTCGAGGAGATGAGCAGTACTTC; cdr3_aa: CASSSLSSRGDEQYF